This entry lists 3 T cell receptor beta chains sequenced from one sample in a study of T cell responses to AZD1222 COVID-19 vaccine. Repertoires were generated with immunoSEQ multiplex PCR, while TCRdb's copy carries only in-frame clones and drops some. Seen here are roughly 140,000 clones, about 91% observed once, and the top ten hold 2.2%. This specimen was peripheral blood, taken on day 0 of AZD1222 vaccination. These receptors all come from an adult in good health.

The rearrangement uses TRBV4-3 and TRBJ2-7; a possible D gene is TRBD1 (6 bases). V dropped 3 bases and J dropped 10 bases, with 16 bases sitting between them. Germline V gene lookup returns CDR1 LGHNA and CDR2 YSLEER. The CDR3 has 13 residues. CDR3 loop: CASSQEQGDSQYF. DNA of the CDR3: TGCGCCAGCAGCCAGGAACAGGGTGATAGTCAGTACTTC.

The chain combines TRBV7-9 with TRBJ1-2; 11 nucleotides agree with TRBD1. The length of the CDR3 is 15 residues. In germline, CDR1 is SEHNR, CDR2 FQNEAQ (reference sequence). J was trimmed by 2 bases and V by 3 bases; bases with no gene match: 2. CDR3 loop: CASSFGTGGNYGYTF. In DNA form, the CDR3 reads TGTGCCAGCAGCTTTGGGACAGGGGGGAACTATGGCTACACCTTC. The full variable domain, in which reference TRBV7-9 and TRBJ1-2 provide the parts outside the CDR3, is DTGVSQNPRHKITKRGQNVTFRCDPISEHNRLYWYRQTLGQGPEFLTYFQNEAQLEKSRLLSDRFSAERPKGSFSTLEIQRTEQGDSAMYLCASSFGTGGNYGYTFGSGTRLTVV.

The V call is TRBV7-2, the J call TRBJ1-1; D is uncertain. CDR3 length equals 12 residues. Germline loops: CDR1 SGHTA, CDR2 FQGNSA. V gave up 5 bases and J gave up 11 bases, with 15 bases separating them. CDR3 residues: CASSLTESRAFF. For the CDR3, the DNA is TGTGCCAGCAGCCTTACAGAGTCGAGGGCTTTCTTT. Variable domain in full (rest from reference TRBV7-2 and TRBJ1-1): GAGVSQSPSNKVTEKGKDVELRCDPISGHTALYWYRQSLGQGLEFLIYFQGNSAPDKSGLPSDRFSAERTGGSVSTLTIQRTQQEDSAVYLCASSLTESRAFFGQGTRLTVV.